This T cell receptor beta chain was identified during a study of T cells expressing NK-cell markers. About this clonotype itself: Its antigen is still unknown.

The study's findings and limits: The CD3+CD56-NKG2C+ fraction of a few donors was likewise dominated by these clonotypes.

Germline V CDR1 and CDR2: DFQATT, SNEGSKA (reference sequence). This CDR3 spans 14 amino acids. After re-calling the 5' RACE reads, TCRdb lists one entry per CDR3 protein, DNA absent. Its table lists approximately 460,000 distinct CDR3 sequences. Material: blood T cells: a sorted CD56 or NKG2C T cell subset, CD4+ or CD8+ T cells, or bulk PBMC T cells (not recorded which). The chain has TRBV20-1 and TRBJ1-2; TCRdb calls TRBD1, which cannot be checked without DNA. The clonotype originates from a woman between 18 and 70 years old in good health. CDR3: CSATGTGKNYGYTF.